A selection of T cell receptor beta chains follows, all from one sample in a study of cytomegalovirus exposure and HLA in healthy donors. Method: immunoSEQ multiplex PCR; TCRdb's copy keeps in-frame clones and lacks some. This sample carries 100,000 or so clones, roughly 69% of them seen once, and the ten largest clones take just over 2%. Sequencing was performed on PBMCs. The source is a human donor in good health. CDR3s include the opening cysteine and the closing phenylalanine or tryptophan.

J: TRBJ2-2
V: TRBV5-1
CDR3: CASSQTGMAGELFF

J: TRBJ1-5
V: TRBV18
CDR3: CASSRGTQGQPQHF

J: TRBJ2-2
V: TRBV11-3
CDR3: CASSLVPASNLTGTGELFF

J: TRBJ1-1
V: TRBV7-9
CDR3: CASSLSQSNTEAFF

J: TRBJ1-2
V: TRBV2
CDR3: CASSEGVGVRLNYGYTF

J: TRBJ2-1
V: TRBV19
CDR3: CASSGTVLSYNEQFF

J: TRBJ2-5
V: TRBV27
CDR3: CASSPKSIGGVEQETQYF

J: TRBJ2-7
V: TRBV2
CDR3: CASSEGGAYEQYF

J: TRBJ2-7
V: TRBV27
CDR3: CASSSPRQNEQYF

J: TRBJ1-4
V: TRBV9
CDR3: CASSPGRDRGLTNEKLFF

J: TRBJ1-2
V: TRBV5-1
CDR3: CASSLAVSGFGYTF

J: TRBJ2-6
V: TRBV30
CDR3: CAWSADRGFLSGANVLTF

J: TRBJ2-7
V: TRBV7-3
CDR3: CASSPSGGSSYEQYF

J: TRBJ1-5
V: TRBV6-5
CDR3: CASSYEGNQPQHF

J: TRBJ2-7
V: TRBV19
CDR3: CASRPTGLTYEQYF

J: TRBJ2-1
V: TRBV27
CDR3: CASLAGGSEEQFF

J: TRBJ2-7
V: TRBV6-1
CDR3: CASRAGTTTLPYF

J: TRBJ2-6
V: TRBV5-1
CDR3: CASSLISSGANVLTF

J: TRBJ2-7
V: TRBV23-1
CDR3: CASSYESYEQYF

J: TRBJ2-4
V: TRBV27
CDR3: CASSRTELAKNIQYF

J: TRBJ1-5
V: TRBV6-1
CDR3: CASSARDRGGNQPQHF

J: TRBJ2-2
V: TRBV28
CDR3: CASSLMGQGGLGELFF

J: TRBJ2-6
V: TRBV14
CDR3: CASSQDWRTEFSGANVLTF

J: TRBJ2-7
V: TRBV7-6
CDR3: CASSFGTGGSYEQYF

J: TRBJ1-1
V: TRBV10-2
CDR3: CASSARIMNTEAFF

J: TRBJ1-2
V: TRBV7-2
CDR3: CASSYRQGVNGYTF

J: TRBJ1-2
V: TRBV7-6
CDR3: CASRGDDHFYTF